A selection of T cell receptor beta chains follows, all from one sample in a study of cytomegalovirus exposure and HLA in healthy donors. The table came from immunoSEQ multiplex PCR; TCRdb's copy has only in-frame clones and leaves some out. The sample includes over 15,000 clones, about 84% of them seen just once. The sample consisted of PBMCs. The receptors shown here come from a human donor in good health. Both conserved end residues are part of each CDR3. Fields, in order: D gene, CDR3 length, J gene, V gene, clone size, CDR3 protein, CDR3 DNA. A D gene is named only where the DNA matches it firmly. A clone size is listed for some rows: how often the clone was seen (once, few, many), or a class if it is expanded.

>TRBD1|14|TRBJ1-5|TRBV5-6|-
CASSLGQGIGPQHF
TGTGCCAGCAGTCTGGGACAGGGCATCGGGCCCCAGCATTTT
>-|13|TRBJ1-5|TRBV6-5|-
CASSYERGFFQHF
TGTGCCAGCAGTTACGAGAGGGGGTTTTTCCAGCATTTT
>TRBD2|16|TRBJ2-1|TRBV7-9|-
CASNTLDAGAYNEQFF
TGTGCCAGCAACACCCTTGATGCGGGGGCCTACAATGAGCAGTTCTTC
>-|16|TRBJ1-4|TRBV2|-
CASSESPRRTEKRLFF
TGTGCCAGCAGTGAATCACCGCGACGGACTGAGAAAAGACTGTTTTTT
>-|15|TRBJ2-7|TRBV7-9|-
CASSLGGGSDHEQYF
TGTGCCAGCAGCTTAGGTGGAGGGTCAGACCACGAGCAGTACTTC
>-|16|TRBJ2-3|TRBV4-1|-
CASSQDRGSPTDTQYF
TGCGCCAGCAGCCAAGATCGGGGGTCTCCCACAGATACGCAGTATTTT
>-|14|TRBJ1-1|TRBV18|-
CASSPRHRLTEAFF
TGTGCCAGCTCCCCCCGACACCGCCTGACTGAAGCTTTCTTT
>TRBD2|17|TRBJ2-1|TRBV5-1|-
CASSPVASGSSYNEQFF
TGCGCCAGCAGCCCGGTTGCGAGCGGGAGCTCCTACAATGAGCAGTTCTTC
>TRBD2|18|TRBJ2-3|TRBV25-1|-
CASSDHPGSSGSTDTQYF
TGTGCCAGCAGTGACCATCCCGGGTCTAGCGGTTCCACAGATACGCAGTATTTT
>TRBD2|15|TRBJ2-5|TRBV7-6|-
CASSLAGGAYKTQYF
TGTGCCAGCAGCTTAGCCGGGGGGGCCTATAAGACCCAGTACTTC
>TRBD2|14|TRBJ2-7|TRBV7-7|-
CASSLSGGSDEQYF
TGTGCCAGCAGCCTCAGTGGCGGGAGCGACGAGCAGTACTTC
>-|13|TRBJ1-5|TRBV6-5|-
CASSSQGTQPQHF
TGTGCCAGCAGCTCACAGGGTACCCAGCCCCAGCATTTT
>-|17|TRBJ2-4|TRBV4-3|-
CASSQALVGLAKNIQYF
TGCGCCAGCAGCCAGGCCCTCGTGGGCCTAGCCAAAAACATTCAGTACTTC
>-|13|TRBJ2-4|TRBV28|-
CATSDRPTNVQYF
TGTGCCACCTCTGATAGGCCGACAAACGTTCAGTACTTC
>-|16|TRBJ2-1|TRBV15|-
CATSRVERALYDEQFF
TGTGCCACCAGCAGAGTGGAGCGGGCCTTATACGATGAGCAGTTCTTC
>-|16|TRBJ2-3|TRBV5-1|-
CASSPNVGGGTDTQYF
TGCGCCAGCAGCCCAAATGTTGGGGGCGGGACAGATACGCAGTATTTT
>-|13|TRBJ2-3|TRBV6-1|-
CASTWDSGDTQYF
TGTGCCAGCACTTGGGACTCCGGAGATACGCAGTATTTT
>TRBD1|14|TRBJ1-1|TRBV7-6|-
CASSLQGAGTEAFF
TGTGCCAGCAGCTTACAGGGGGCCGGCACTGAAGCTTTCTTT
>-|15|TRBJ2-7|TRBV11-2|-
CASSLEPILIYEQYF
TGTGCCAGCAGCTTAGAACCGATACTGATTTACGAGCAGTACTTC
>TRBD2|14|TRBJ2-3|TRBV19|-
CASSPSGGADTQYF
TGTGCCAGTAGCCCTAGCGGGGGGGCGGATACGCAGTATTTT
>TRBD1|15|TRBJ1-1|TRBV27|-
CASSSQGLGNTEAFF
TGTGCCAGCAGTTCACAGGGGTTAGGGAACACTGAAGCTTTCTTT
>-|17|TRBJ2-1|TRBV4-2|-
CASSQQTGTYSYNEQFF
TGTGCCAGCAGCCAACAGACAGGGACTTACTCGTACAATGAGCAGTTCTTC
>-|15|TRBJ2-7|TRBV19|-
CASSIIASSSYEQYF
TGTGCCAGTAGTATAATTGCGAGCTCCTCCTACGAGCAGTACTTC
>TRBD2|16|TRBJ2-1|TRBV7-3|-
CASSLGGGIGGNEQFF
TGTGCCAGCAGCTTGGGGGGAGGGATCGGCGGCAATGAGCAGTTCTTC
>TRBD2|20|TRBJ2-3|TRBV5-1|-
CASSYYQTSGGAYGTDTQYF
TGCGCCAGCAGCTACTACCAGACTAGCGGGGGGGCCTATGGCACAGATACGCAGTATTTT
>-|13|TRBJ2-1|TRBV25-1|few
CASSESLRGEQFF
TGTGCCAGCAGTGAATCCCTGAGAGGGGAGCAGTTCTTC
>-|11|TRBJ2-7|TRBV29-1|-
CSVRQGLEQYF
TGCAGCGTTCGCCAGGGGCTGGAGCAGTACTTC
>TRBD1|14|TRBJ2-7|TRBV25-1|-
CASSPGQGTYEQYF
TGTGCCAGCAGCCCGGGACAGGGAACCTACGAGCAGTACTTC
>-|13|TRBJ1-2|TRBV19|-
CASSIGRVYGYTF
TGTGCCAGTAGTATCGGCAGGGTCTATGGCTACACCTTC
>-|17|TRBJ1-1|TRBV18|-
CASSPRQPSNMNTEAFF
TGTGCCAGCTCACCAAGACAGCCTAGTAATATGAACACTGAAGCTTTCTTT
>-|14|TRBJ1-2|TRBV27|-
CASSPDAANYGYTF
TGTGCCAGCAGTCCCGACGCGGCTAACTATGGCTACACCTTC
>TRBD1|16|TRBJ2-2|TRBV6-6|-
CASSYKDRGTTGELFF
TGTGCCAGCAGTTACAAAGACAGGGGAACAACCGGGGAGCTGTTTTTT
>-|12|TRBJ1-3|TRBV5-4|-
CASQGSGNTIYF
TGTGCCAGCCAGGGATCTGGAAACACCATATATTTT
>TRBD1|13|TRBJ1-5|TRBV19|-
CASTRDRGQPQHF
TGTGCCAGTACGAGGGACAGGGGTCAGCCCCAGCATTTT